The 6 T cell receptor beta chains below come from one sample, sequenced in a study of blood T cell repertoires in COVID-19. Sequenced by immunoSEQ multiplex PCR; TCRdb stores in-frame clones only, minus some. The sample holds around 190,000 clones, around 83% seen once. The specimen was peripheral blood. All receptors come from a human donor in a cohort sampled during active COVID-19.

This clone has only a few counts. This chain links TRBV28 with TRBJ2-7, with 12 bases identical to TRBD2. The CDR3 is made up of 15 amino acids. From germline, CDR1 is MDHEN and CDR2 SYDVKM. The J segment lost 5 bases and the V segment lost 7 bases, leaving 9 bases of the junction unmatched. CDR3 sequence (DNA): TGTGCCAGCACAACCCAGACTAGCGGGAGCGACGAGCAGTACTTC. Protein: CASTTQTSGSDEQYF.

The chain joins TRBV19 to TRBJ1-5; 10 bases line up with TRBD1. Germline assignment: CDR1 LNHDA and CDR2 SQIVND (reference sequence). The CDR3 covers 16 residues. Unmatched junction bases numbered 9, after V lost 6 bases and J lost 4 bases. CDR3 region: CASSSRDRGWNQPQHF. The CDR3 nucleotides read TGTGCCAGTAGCAGCCGGGACAGGGGCTGGAATCAGCCCCAGCATTTT.

The chain joins TRBV7-2 to TRBJ1-3; TRBD1 agrees at 10 bases. The V gene's germline CDR1 is SGHTA and CDR2 FQGNSA. The CDR3 extends over 17 amino acids. After removal of 2 bases from V and 6 bases from J, the junction contained 10 bases not matched to a gene. The CDR3 DNA is TGTGCCAGCAGCTTAAACTATCGGACAGGGGGAAAAAACACCATATATTTT. Its translation is CASSLNYRTGGKNTIYF.

The chain combines TRBV29-1 with TRBJ1-4; weak D call: TRBD1 (5 bases). The CDR3 loop spans 13 amino acids. The V gene's germline CDR1 is SQVTM and CDR2 ANQGSEA. DNA of the CDR3: TGCAGTGGGAGGGGACCGCTTAATGAAAAACTGTTTTTT. This translates into CSGRGPLNEKLFF.

This sequence joins TRBV5-1 and TRBJ1-1, with TRBD1 matching 9 bases. The CDR3 sequence is 15 residues long. The V segment lost 4 bases and the J segment 5 bases; nucleotides outside the gene matches: 9. The germline gives CDR1 SGHRS, CDR2 YFSETQ. CDR3 protein: CASSESTGGETEAFF. CDR3 DNA sequence: TGCGCCAGCAGCGAATCGACAGGGGGAGAAACTGAAGCTTTCTTT.

The CDR3 DNA follows: TGTGCCAGCAGCTCACCTCCGAACTTCTACGAGCAGTACTTC. This gives the protein CASSSPPNFYEQYF. This chain connects TRBV28 to TRBJ2-7; D call uncertain. The CDR3 loop spans 14 amino acids. The germline V gene encodes CDR1 MDHEN and CDR2 SYDVKM. Trimming removed 6 bases from V and 3 bases from J, with 15 bases in between.